Here is one T cell receptor (beta chain) with its context. This receptor's antigen is unknown. Nothing much larger sits one base from this clone, and base qualities are not available. The entry originates in a study of cytomegalovirus exposure and HLA in healthy donors (dated by TCRdb to the late 2010s). About the investigation overall: An earlier analysis of some 500 of the donors reported about 250 Gb of sequence data and 117 million unique TCR beta sequences from 150 million to 200 million T cells. Because of strong linkage in the cohort, roughly 5 DR-DQ haplotypes were treated as single units for association and clustering. The later analysis used no new phenotypic data to find candidate immune exposures, relying instead on TCR beta sequences and their occurrence across donors. Of the approximately 370 genotyped donors, 81% were placed in the genetic ancestry cluster associated with self-reported Caucasian donors. High-throughput TCR immunosequencing, statistical association of individual TCRs with disease status, and machine learning were combined to predict cytomegalovirus infection status. Typing coverage differed by locus: A, B, C, DRB1 and DQB1 were typed in roughly 620-630 donors, DQA1 in approximately 520, DPA1 in roughly 590, and DPB1 in 472. On average, around 240,000 unique TCR beta nucleotide sequences were sequenced per donor among 300 to 500 genotyped donors of the cohort, with 15% to 20% of those sequences being non-productive. A later analysis re-examined previously published TCR beta repertoires from 600 to 700 donors and added high-resolution HLA genotyping to investigate patterns of TCR occurrence. The T cell repertoires of around 730 subjects were profiled by immunosequencing and related to cytomegalovirus serostatus. Donor age, sex, ethnicity and CMV serostatus were compiled alongside the repertoire data. The study was designed to test whether signatures of past pathogen exposure could be identified by cataloging public T cell receptors. HLA typing covered class I and class II loci at four-digit resolution. An earlier analysis of 587 of the donors used high-throughput TCR beta sequencing to judge whether each TCR beta V gene segment behaved as functional or pseudogenic. Every repertoire in the discovery cohort had been generated on one and the same sequencing platform. An early release covering approximately 600 HLA-typed donors comprised roughly 300 gigabases of sequencing data and around 85 million unique TCR sequences. In a later genetic analysis, genome-wide SNP genotypes for about three fifths of the roughly 670 donors were used, and that subset was treated as a discovery cohort. Besides the first cohort of 666 subjects, a separate validation cohort made up of roughly 120 different subjects was used.

The CDR3 goes from the cysteine to the phenylalanine over 14 residues. Only CDR3 DNA remains: 42 bases, in frame from the first base. Compared with germline, V lacks 6 bases and J lacks 4 bases; bases without a gene match: 3. CDR1 and CDR2 (MNHNY, SVGAGI) derive from the germline V gene (reference sequence). The full study reports these points: Strong co-occurrence of HLA alleles, especially DR and DQ, made assigning TCR associations to individual alleles difficult. A further reported finding was that TCR beta sequences accurately predicted the HLA-A and HLA-B alleles for most subjects in the first cohort. In a later analysis, HLA-associated TCR beta chains showed more clonal expansion and lower generation probabilities than non-associated chains that were equally common. Because HLA typing was unavailable for some donors at each locus, only the typed subset was used in association tests. In an earlier analysis of some 500 of the donors, most TCR beta V segments appeared in productive rearrangements about 90% or about 30% of the time, broadly matching IMGT annotations. Some IMGT-functional V segments, including TRBV6-2 and TRBV6-3, could not be distinguished by the 87-base-pair reads and were therefore excluded. Because counts were too low, roughly 18 rarely observed V segments, including chromosome 9 orphons, were left out of the earlier analysis of 587 of the donors. Compared with the roughly 670-donor mean, donors in an Asian-associated ancestry cluster had fewer N-insertions in productive TCRs, according to a later genetic analysis. At a false discovery rate of 0.05, a later analysis linked about 16,000 TCR beta sequences to specific HLA alleles. Correlated functional status among segregating V segments might be attributable to linkage disequilibrium, but an unknown experimental factor could not be ruled out. The study gave a list of some 150 TCR beta chains associated with cytomegalovirus. While some public TCRs were present in many individuals, most TCR sequences turned up only very rarely across donors. A later genetic analysis associated a missense DCLRE1C variant with V-gene and J-gene trimming of TCR beta chains, and an independent cohort replicated the association. Most CMV-associated TCR beta chains appeared to be HLA-restricted in a later analysis, and the HLA associations seemed to be driven largely by CMV exposure. Immune exposure information for the cohort was limited to CMV serostatus. A later analysis found that TCR association rates varied across HLA loci, with DRB1 alleles showing the most associated TCRs and HLA-C alleles the fewest. This cohort had only TCR beta chains sequenced, and the lack of alpha or paired-chain data limited which features could be detected. A group of highly shared sequence variants was considered likely to be a technical artifact of the sequencing pipeline. The authors suggested that the approach could potentially be extended to other disease states and immunological phenotypes. Presence/absence analyses assumed roughly uniform sequencing depth across donors, an assumption that may not hold. Several of the top co-occurrence clusters appeared to be linked to parvovirus B19, influenza, CMV and Epstein-Barr virus, according to a later analysis. In vitro tests confirmed that a few of the cytomegalovirus-associated TCR beta chains recognize cytomegalovirus antigens. In both the original and validation cohorts, the classifier was reported to diagnose cytomegalovirus status with high specificity and sensitivity.

Libraries were built with the immunoSEQ multiplex PCR assay. For the multiplex PCR, a mixture combining 60 forward primers for TCR Vbeta segments and 13 reverse primers for TCR Jbeta segments was used. A multiplex PCR assay on genomic DNA amplified the CDR3 region of rearranged TCR beta genes. The Illumina HiSeq System was used to sequence the amplified TCR beta libraries as 87-base-pair reads. The study's own analysis went as follows. A later analysis tallied around 82 million unique TCR beta chains across the 600 to 700 repertoires, and some 10 million of those chains were shared by two or more donors. A nearest-neighbor algorithm error-corrected the raw reads and collapsed the reads into unique sequences, merging closely related sequences to remove PCR and sequencing errors. CDR3 sequences were aligned to IMGT reference sequences to assign V, D and J gene segments. For a sequence to be retained, a match of at least six nucleotides was required to both a V gene segment and a J gene segment. A rearrangement counted as productive if the CDR3 had no stop codons and remained in frame with V and J, and every other rearrangement counted as non-productive. CDR3 was defined according to IMGT convention as the region running from the second conserved V-encoded cysteine to the conserved J-encoded phenylalanine. The earlier analysis of a few hundred of the donors excluded any sequence lacking an unambiguous match to a single V gene segment. In an earlier analysis of approximately 590 of the donors, a V segment was called functional when productive rearrangements were above 56.7%, and segregating when the standard deviation between donors exceeded 5%. A statistical classification framework was built to diagnose cytomegalovirus status from the catalog of TCR beta chain sequences. In a later analysis, V and J genes were assigned by comparing TCR nucleotide sequences against IMGT/GENE-DB human TR gene sequences. The TCRdist pipeline was used in a later analysis to assign CDR3 sequences and most-parsimonious VDJ recombination scenarios. In a later analysis, each TCR beta chain was defined by its CDR3 amino acid sequence together with its V-gene family, and reads without a unique V-gene family were excluded. To address suspected cross-contamination and a sequencing artifact, a later analysis removed 550 to 750 highly shared, low-generation-probability nucleotide sequences. In a later analysis, a clonal expansion index was calculated for each public chain from normalized within-repertoire ranks of inferred template counts. In a later analysis, generation probabilities were computed with a VDJ recombination model fitted to out-of-frame rearrangements, and the resulting probabilities were checked against IGoR. In a later analysis, TCR-TCR, TCR-HLA and TCR-CMV co-occurrence was scored with hypergeometric tests, and a repertoire-size bias correction was applied to TCR pairs. To estimate false discovery rates, a later analysis permuted the HLA or CMV assignments 20 times. A later analysis grouped co-occurring TCRs with DBSCAN, adding TCRdist sequence similarity when clustering within HLA-allele-positive subsets. Repertoires with fewer than 30,000 or more than 120,000 public chains, plus five repertoires with anomalous nucleotide sharing, were excluded from co-occurrence clustering. As stored in TCRdb, this immuneACCESS dataset retains in-frame rearrangements with V and J assigned. A fraction of the clones does not appear; measured against another copy, unresolved V genes explain less than half of the discrepancy, and the remainder lacks a known reason. V, J and clone size reflect that table, while D and trimming were determined from the DNA. A total of some 150,000 clones appear in this sample, about 76% of them only once. The top ten constitute roughly 4% of the sample.

The cohort was made up of 650 to 700 healthy bone marrow donors. Cohort members were all nominally healthy when sampled, although unrecorded immune exposures were likely present. CMV serostatus was positive for about 270 and negative for about half of the 666 cohort members, and was not recorded for this donor. A peripheral blood sample was provided by each donor, and peripheral blood mononuclear cells were used for TCR beta sequencing. The Qiagen DNeasy Blood Extraction Kit was used to extract genomic DNA from the blood cell samples. This TCR came from a human donor in good health. Sequencing used PBMCs. The V and J segments used are TRBV6-6 and TRBJ1-2; TRBD1 aligns with 12 central bases. DNA sequence: TGTGCCAGCAGAGGGACAGGGGGCAGCTATGGCTACACCTTC. It translates as CASRGTGGSYGYTF.